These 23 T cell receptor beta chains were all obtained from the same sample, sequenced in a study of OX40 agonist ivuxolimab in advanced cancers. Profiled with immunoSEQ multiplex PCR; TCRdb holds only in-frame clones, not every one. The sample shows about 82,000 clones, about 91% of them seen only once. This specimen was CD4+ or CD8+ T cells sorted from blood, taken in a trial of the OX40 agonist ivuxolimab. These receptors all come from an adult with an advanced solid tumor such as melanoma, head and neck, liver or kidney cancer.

In DNA, the CDR3 is TGTGCCAGCAGTGAATCCAGCGGCATTCAGCCCCAGCATTTT. Residues: CASSESSGIQPQHF. The chain combines TRBV6-1 with TRBJ1-5; D gene ambiguous. The CDR3 covers 14 residues. Germline assignment: CDR1 MNHNS and CDR2 SASEGT. Trimming took 2 bases from V and 6 from J, leaving 11 bases between them.

The CDR3 DNA reads as TGTGCCAGCAGCCTAGGGACAGGGAGCGCTGAAGCTTTCTTT. The encoded protein is CASSLGTGSAEAFF. The rearrangement links TRBV7-2 to TRBJ1-1, with 9 bases identical to TRBD1. Germline values: CDR1 SGHTA, CDR2 FQGNSA. J was trimmed by 6 bases and V by 5 bases; bases with no gene match: 7. The CDR3 runs 14 residues.

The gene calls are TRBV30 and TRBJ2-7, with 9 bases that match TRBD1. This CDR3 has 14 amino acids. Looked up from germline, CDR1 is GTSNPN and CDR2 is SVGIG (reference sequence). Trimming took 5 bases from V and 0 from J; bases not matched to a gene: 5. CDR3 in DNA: TGTGCCTGGGATCCGGGACAGGGCTCCTACGAGCAGTACTTC. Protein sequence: CAWDPGQGSYEQYF. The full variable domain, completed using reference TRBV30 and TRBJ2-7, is SQTIHQWPATLVQPVGSPLSLECTVEGTSNPNLYWYRQAAGRGLQLLFYSVGIGQISSEVPQNLSASRPQDRQFILSSKKLLLSDSGFYLCAWDPGQGSYEQYFGPGTRLTVT.

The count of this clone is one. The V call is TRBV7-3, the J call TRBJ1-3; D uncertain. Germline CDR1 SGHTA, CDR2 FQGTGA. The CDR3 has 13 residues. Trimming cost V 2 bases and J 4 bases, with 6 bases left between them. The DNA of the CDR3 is TGTGCCAGCAGCTTAGCTGAAGGAAACACCATATATTTT. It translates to CASSLAEGNTIYF.

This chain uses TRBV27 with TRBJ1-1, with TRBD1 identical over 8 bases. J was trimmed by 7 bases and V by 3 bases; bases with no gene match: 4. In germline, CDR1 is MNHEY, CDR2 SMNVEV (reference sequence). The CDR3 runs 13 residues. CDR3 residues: CASSFRDRLEAFF. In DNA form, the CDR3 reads TGTGCCAGCAGTTTCCGGGACAGGCTTGAAGCTTTCTTT.

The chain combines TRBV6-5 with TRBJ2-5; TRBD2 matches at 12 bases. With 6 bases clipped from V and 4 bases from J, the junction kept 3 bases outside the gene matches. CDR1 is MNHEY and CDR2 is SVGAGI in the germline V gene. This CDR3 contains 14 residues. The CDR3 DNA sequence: TGTGCCAGCAGGGAGGGACTAGCGGGAGAGACCCAGTACTTC. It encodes CASREGLAGETQYF.

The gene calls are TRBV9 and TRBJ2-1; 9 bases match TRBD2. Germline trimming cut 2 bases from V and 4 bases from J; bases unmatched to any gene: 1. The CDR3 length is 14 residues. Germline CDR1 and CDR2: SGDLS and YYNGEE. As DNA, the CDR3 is TGTGCCAGCAGCGTCCTAGCGGGATACAATGAGCAGTTCTTC. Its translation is CASSVLAGYNEQFF.

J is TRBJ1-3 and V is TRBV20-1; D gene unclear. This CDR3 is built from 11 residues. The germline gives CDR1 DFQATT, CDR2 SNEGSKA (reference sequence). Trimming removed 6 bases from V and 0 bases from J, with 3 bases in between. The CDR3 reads CSAYSGNTIYF. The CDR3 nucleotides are TGCAGTGCGTACTCTGGAAACACCATATATTTT.

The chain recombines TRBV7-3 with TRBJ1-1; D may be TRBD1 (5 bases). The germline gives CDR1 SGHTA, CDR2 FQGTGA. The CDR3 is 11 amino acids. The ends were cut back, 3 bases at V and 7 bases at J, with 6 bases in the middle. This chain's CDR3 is CASSFQGEAFF. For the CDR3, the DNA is TGTGCCAGCAGCTTTCAGGGTGAAGCTTTCTTT.

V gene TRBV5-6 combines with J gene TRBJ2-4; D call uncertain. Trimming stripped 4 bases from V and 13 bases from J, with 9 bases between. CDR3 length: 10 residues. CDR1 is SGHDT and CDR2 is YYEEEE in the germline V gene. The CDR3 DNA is TGTGCCAGCAGCCCCGGGCGCCAGTACTTC. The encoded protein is CASSPGRQYF.

This chain's CDR3 is CASSLSRSHSGNTIYF. The CDR3 DNA is TGTGCCAGCAGTTTATCGCGGAGCCACTCTGGAAACACCATATATTTT. This chain links TRBV27 with TRBJ1-3; no clear D gene. V gave up 0 bases and J gave up 0 bases, with 9 bases separating them. This CDR3 region has 16 residues. CDR1 is MNHEY, CDR2 SMNVEV, per germline (reference sequence).

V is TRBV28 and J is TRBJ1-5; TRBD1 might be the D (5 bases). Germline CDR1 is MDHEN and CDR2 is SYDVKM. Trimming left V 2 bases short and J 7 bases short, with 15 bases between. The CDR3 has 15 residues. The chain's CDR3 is CASSLTLQGGQPQHF. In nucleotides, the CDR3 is TGTGCCAGCAGTTTAACCCTGCAGGGAGGGCAGCCCCAGCATTTT.

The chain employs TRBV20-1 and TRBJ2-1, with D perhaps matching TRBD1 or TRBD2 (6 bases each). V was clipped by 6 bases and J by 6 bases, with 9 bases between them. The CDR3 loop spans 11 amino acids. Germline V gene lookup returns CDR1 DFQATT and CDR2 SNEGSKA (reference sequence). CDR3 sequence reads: CSARGPNEQFF. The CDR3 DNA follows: TGCAGTGCACGGGGGCCCAATGAGCAGTTCTTC.

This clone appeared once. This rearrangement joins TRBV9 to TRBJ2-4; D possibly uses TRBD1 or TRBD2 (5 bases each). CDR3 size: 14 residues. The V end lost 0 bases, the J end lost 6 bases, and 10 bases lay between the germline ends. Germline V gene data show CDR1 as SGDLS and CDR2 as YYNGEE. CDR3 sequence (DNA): TGTGCCAGCAGCGTAGGGGGGACCGGAAACATTCAGTACTTC. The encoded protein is CASSVGGTGNIQYF.

The CDR3 nucleotides read TGCGCCAGCAGCTTACGGGGCCCGGACAGGGGGCGGAACAATGAGCAGTTCTTC. It is translated as CASSLRGPDRGRNNEQFF. This sequence joins TRBV5-1 and TRBJ2-1; 11 positions match TRBD1. Germline V gene lookup returns CDR1 SGHRS and CDR2 YFSETQ. The V and J ends lost 2 bases and 5 bases, in that order; junction bases with no gene match: 12. This CDR3 comprises 18 residues.

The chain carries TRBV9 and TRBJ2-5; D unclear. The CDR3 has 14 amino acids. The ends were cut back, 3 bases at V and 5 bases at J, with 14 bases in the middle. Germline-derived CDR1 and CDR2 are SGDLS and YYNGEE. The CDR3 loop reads CASSASPVRETQYF. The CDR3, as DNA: TGTGCCAGCAGCGCCAGTCCTGTACGGGAGACCCAGTACTTC.

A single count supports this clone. In DNA form, the CDR3 reads TGTGCCAGCAGTGAAGAAAAGGGAAGGACCGGGGAGCTGTTTTTT. This codes for CASSEEKGRTGELFF. The chain links TRBV2 to TRBJ2-2; no firm D call. V was cut by 1 base and J by 5 bases, with 11 bases left in between. From germline, CDR1 is SNHLY and CDR2 FYNNEI. This CDR3 comprises 15 residues.

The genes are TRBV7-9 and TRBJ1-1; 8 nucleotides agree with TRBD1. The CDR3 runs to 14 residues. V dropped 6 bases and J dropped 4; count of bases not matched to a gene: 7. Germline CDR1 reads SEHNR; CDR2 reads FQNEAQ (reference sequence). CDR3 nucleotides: TGTGCCAGCAGGTTGGACAGGGCCGGCACTGAAGCTTTCTTT. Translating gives CASRLDRAGTEAFF.

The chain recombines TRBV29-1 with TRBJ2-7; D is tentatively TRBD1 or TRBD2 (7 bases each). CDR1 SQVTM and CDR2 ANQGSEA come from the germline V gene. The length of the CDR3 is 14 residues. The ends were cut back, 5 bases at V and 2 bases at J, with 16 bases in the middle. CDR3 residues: CSVRMQGGTYEQYF. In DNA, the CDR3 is TGCAGCGTTCGTATGCAGGGGGGGACCTACGAGCAGTACTTC.

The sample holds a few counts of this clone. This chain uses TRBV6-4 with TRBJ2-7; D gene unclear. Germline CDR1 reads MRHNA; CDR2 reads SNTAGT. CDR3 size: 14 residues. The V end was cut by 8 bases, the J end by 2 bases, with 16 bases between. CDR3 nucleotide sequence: TGTGCCAGCTACCGTAATGGAGTGCCCTACGAGCAGTACTTC. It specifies CASYRNGVPYEQYF.

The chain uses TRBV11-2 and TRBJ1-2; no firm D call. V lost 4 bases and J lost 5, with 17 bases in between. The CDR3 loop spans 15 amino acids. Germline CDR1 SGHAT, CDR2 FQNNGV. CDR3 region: CASSSPRESPYGYTF. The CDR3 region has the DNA TGTGCCAGCAGCTCACCCCGAGAGTCGCCGTATGGCTACACCTTC.

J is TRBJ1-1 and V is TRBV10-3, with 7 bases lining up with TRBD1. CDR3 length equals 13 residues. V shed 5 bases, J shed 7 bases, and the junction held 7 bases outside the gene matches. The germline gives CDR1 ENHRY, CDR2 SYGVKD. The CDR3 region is CAISRDREYEAFF. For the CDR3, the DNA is TGTGCCATCAGTCGTGACAGGGAATATGAAGCTTTCTTT.

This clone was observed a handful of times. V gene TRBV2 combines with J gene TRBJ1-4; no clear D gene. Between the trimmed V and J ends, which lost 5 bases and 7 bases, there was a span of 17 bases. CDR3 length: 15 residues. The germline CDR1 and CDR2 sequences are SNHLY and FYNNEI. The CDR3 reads CASSQRSLSGEKLFF. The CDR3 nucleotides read TGTGCCAGCAGTCAACGATCCTTATCGGGTGAAAAACTGTTTTTT.